The clone carrying this T cell receptor beta chain was seen a handful of times. Germline is not matched at one junction end, which may reflect a read error. cDNA reverse transcribed from extracted RNA served as the sequencing template. Assay: immunoSEQ multiplex PCR; the TCRdb copy retains only in-frame clones and omits some. The repertoire holds 95,000 to 120,000 clones, less than 60% seen once, with under 3.5% in the top ten. The CDR3 has 12 residues. Germline V gives CDR1 MGHRA, CDR2 YSYEKL. The sample belongs to a study of CD8+ T cells in alopecia areata. The treatment: oral pan-JAK inhibitor, 5-10 mg twice daily.

This chain joins TRBV4-1 and TRBJ2-1; the match to TRBD2 covers 13 bases. The source material was CD4+ T cells sorted from blood, sampled at week 24, from a patient treated with tofacitinib. The source is a human donor with alopecia areata. CDR3 protein: CASSGLAGAPIF. DNA for the CDR3: TGCGCCAGCAGCGGACTAGCGGGGGCCCCAATCTTC.